There are a few counts of the clone carrying this T cell receptor (beta chain). Germline V CDR1 and CDR2: SGHRS, YFSETQ. CDR3 length equals 16 residues. Trimming shortened V by 0 bases and J by 0 bases, and 9 bases separated the two germline ends. This record comes from a study of patients and donors after allogeneic stem cell transplantation. TCRdb re-called the RT-PCR reads through MiXCR, storing one row per CDR3 protein. This table has some 150,000 distinct CDR3 sequences, 30% to 45% appearing once. The sequencing sample was made of blood, either unsorted or a sorted T cell fraction (not recorded which). The J gene is TRBJ2-2, the V gene TRBV5-1; D gene uncertain. The sequence was collected from a human donor who was either an allogeneic HSCT recipient or a stem cell or donor lymphocyte infusion donor (not recorded which). It is not recorded whose cells these are; they may come from a transplant donor. Written as DNA, the CDR3 is TGCGCCAGCAGCTTGGTGGTCGCTGCGAACACCGGGGAGCTGTTTTTT. This encodes CASSLVVAANTGELFF.